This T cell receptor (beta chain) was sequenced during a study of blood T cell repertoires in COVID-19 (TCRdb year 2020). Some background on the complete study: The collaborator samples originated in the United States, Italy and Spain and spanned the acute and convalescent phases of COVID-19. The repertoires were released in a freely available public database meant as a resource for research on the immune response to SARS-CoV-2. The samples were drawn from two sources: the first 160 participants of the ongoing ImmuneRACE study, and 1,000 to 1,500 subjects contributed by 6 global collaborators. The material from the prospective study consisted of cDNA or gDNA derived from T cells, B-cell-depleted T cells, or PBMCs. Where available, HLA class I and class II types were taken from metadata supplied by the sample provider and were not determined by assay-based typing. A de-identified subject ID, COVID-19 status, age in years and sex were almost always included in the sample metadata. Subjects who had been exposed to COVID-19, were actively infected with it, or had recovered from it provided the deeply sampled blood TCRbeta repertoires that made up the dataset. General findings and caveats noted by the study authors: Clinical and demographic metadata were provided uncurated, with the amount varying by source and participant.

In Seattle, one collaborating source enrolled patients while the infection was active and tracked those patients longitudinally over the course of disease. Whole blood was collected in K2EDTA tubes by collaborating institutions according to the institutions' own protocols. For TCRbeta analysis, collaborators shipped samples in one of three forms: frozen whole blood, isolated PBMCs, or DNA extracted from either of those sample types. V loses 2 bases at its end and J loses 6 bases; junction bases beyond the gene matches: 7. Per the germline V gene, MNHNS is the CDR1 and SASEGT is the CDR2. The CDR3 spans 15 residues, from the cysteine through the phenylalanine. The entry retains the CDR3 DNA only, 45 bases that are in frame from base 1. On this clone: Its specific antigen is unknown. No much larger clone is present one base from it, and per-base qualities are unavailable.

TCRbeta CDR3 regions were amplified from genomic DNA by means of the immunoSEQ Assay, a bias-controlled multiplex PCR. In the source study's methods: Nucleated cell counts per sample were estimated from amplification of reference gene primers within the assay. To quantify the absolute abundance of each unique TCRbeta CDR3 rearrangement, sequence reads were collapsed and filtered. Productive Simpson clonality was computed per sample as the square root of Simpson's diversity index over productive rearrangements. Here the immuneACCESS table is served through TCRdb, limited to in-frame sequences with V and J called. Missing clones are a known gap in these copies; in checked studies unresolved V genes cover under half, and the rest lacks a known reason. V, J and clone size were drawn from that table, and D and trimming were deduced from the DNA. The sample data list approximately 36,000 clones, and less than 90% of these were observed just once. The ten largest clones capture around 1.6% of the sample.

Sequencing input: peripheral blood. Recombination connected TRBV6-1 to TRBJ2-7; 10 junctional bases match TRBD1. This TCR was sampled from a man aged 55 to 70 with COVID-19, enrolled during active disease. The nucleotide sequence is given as TGTGCCAGCAGTGAATCTGCCGGGACAGGGGCCGAGCAGTACTTC. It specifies CASSESAGTGAEQYF.